This T cell receptor beta chain originates from a study of early T cells in non-severe SARS-CoV-2 infection. Study-wide context: Sequenced bulk RNA came from whole blood that was unsorted, and chains were unpaired.

Remarks on this clonotype: What it recognizes is unknown.

Study-level findings and limits: Sequences matched to VDJdb favored anti-spike CD8 responses, while private and CD4 specificities were missed.

This CDR3 spans 13 amino acids. CDR1 and CDR2 (germline): SGHDT, YYEEEE. The V gene lost 4 bases and the J gene lost 3 bases, with 8 bases spanning the gap. Unique molecular identifiers (one per individual cDNA molecule) were attached. TCRdb recomputed calls from the 5' RACE reads with MiXCR, one row per CDR3 protein. There are roughly 100,000 distinct CDR3 sequences in the sample; 14% occur only once, and around 5.8% lies in the top ten. Sequencing was performed on whole blood. This chain uses TRBV5-6 with TRBJ1-5; D may be TRBD1 (5 bases). The TCR originated in an adult who was a healthcare worker with PCR-confirmed SARS-CoV-2 infection or an uninfected control (not recorded which). The CDR3 DNA reads TGTGCCAGCAGCGAGGGGACCAATCAGCCCCAGCATTTT. Translated: CASSEGTNQPQHF. The full variable domain, in which reference TRBV5-6 and TRBJ1-5 provide the parts outside the CDR3, is DAGVTQSPTHLIKTRGQQVTLRCSPKSGHDTVSWYQQALGQGPQFIFQYYEEEERQRGNFPDRFSGHQFPNYSSELNVNALLLGDSALYLCASSEGTNQPQHFGDGTRLSIL.